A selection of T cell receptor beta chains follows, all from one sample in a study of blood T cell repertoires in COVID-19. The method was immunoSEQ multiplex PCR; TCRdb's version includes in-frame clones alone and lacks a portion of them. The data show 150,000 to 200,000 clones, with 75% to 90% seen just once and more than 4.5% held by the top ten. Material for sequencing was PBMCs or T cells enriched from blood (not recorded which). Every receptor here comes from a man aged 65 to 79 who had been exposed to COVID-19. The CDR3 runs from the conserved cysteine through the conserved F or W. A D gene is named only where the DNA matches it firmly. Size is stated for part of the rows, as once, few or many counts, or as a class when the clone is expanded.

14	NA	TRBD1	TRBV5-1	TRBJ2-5	TGCGCCAGCAGCCCGGGACAGGGCGAAGAGACCCAGTACTTC	CASSPGQGEETQYF
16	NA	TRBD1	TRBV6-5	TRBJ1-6	TGTGCCAGCAGTTACACCAGGACAGGGAGAGGATCACCCCTCCACTTT	CASSYTRTGRGSPLHF
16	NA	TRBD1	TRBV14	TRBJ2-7	TGTGCCAGCAGCCATTTGGGAGGACAGGGGGCTGATGAGCAGTACTTC	CASSHLGGQGADEQYF
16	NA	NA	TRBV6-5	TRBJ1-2	TGTGCCAGCAGTTACTCGGTCGTAAAGGGGGGGATCGGCTACACCTTC	CASSYSVVKGGIGYTF
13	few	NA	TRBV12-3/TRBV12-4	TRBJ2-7	TGTGCCAGCAGTTCGGGGTCGGGTGGCGAGCAGTACTTC	CASSSGSGGEQYF
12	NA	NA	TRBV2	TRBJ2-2	TGTGCCAGCGCGGTGGGGCCCGGGGAGCTGTTTTTT	CASAVGPGELFF
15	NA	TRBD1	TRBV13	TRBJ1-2	TGTGCCAGCAGCTCGCCGGGACAGGGGACCTATGGCTACACCTTC	CASSSPGQGTYGYTF
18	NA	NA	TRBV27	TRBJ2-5	TGTGCCAGCAGTTCCCGGGGGACGGGAGAGACCCACATGGGGACCCAGTACTTC	CASSSRGTGETHMGTQYF
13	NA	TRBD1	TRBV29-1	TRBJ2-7	TGCAGCGTTCTTTACAGGGGGCGGTACGAGCAGTACTTC	CSVLYRGRYEQYF
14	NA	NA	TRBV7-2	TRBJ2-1	TGTGCCAGCAGCCTCGTCGGGACCTACAATGAGCAGTTCTTC	CASSLVGTYNEQFF
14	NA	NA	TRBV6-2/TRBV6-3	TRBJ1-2	TGTGCCAGCAGTTACGTACAGGCTAACTATGGCTACACCTTC	CASSYVQANYGYTF
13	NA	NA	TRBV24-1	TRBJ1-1	TGTGCCACCCGGAGTTCTTTGAACACTGAAGCTTTCTTT	CATRSSLNTEAFF
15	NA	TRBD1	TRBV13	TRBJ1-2	TGTGCCAGCAGCGACGACAGGGGGCGTATGGATGGCTACACCTTC	CASSDDRGRMDGYTF
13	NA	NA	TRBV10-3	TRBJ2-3	TGTGCCATCAGTGAGTCCCCCCTGGATACGCAGTATTTT	CAISESPLDTQYF
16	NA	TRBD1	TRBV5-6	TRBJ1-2	TGTGCCAGCAGCTTGGACGGACAGGGAATCGGCTATGGCTACACCTTC	CASSLDGQGIGYGYTF
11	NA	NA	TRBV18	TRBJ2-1	TGTGCCAGCTCCCTCACTGAGGAGCAGTTCTTC	CASSLTEEQFF
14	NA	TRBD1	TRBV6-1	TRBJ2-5	TGTGCCAGCAGTGAATCGAGGGGGCGAGAGACCCAGTACTTC	CASSESRGRETQYF
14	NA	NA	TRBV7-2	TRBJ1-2	TGTGCCAGCAGCCCGCCGGCGACAGCCTATGGCTACACCTTC	CASSPPATAYGYTF
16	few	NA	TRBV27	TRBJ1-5	TGTGCCAGCAGTATCGACACAAGGCTCCATGATCAGCCCCAGCATTTT	CASSIDTRLHDQPQHF
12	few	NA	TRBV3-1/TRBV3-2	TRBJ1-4	TGTGCCAGCAGCATTAAACGGGAAAAACTGTTTTTT	CASSIKREKLFF